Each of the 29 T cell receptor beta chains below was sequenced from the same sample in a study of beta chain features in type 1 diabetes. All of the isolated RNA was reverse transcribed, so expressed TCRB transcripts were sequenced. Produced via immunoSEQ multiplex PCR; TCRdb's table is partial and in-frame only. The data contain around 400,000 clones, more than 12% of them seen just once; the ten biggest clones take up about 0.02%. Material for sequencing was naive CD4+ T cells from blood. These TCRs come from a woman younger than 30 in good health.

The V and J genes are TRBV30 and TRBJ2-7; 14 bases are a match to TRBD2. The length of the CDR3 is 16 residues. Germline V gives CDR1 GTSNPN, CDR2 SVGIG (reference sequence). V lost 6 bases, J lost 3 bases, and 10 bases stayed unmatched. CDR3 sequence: CACSNGTSGSFYEQYF. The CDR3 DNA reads TGTGCCTGTTCTAACGGGACTAGCGGGAGTTTCTACGAGCAGTACTTC. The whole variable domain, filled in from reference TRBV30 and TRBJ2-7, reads SQTIHQWPATLVQPVGSPLSLECTVEGTSNPNLYWYRQAAGRGLQLLFYSVGIGQISSEVPQNLSASRPQDRQFILSSKKLLLSDSGFYLCACSNGTSGSFYEQYFGPGTRLTVT.

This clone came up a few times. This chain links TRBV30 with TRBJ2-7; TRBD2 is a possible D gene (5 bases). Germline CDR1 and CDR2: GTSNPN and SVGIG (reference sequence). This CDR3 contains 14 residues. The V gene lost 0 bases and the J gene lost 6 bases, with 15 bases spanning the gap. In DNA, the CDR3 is TGTGCCTGGAGTGTGGATACGGTTCGGGGCGAGCAGTACTTC. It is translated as CAWSVDTVRGEQYF.

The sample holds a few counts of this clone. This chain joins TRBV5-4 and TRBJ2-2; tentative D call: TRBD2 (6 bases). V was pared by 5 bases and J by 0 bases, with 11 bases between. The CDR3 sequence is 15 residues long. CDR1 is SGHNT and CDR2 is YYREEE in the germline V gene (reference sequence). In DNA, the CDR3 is TGTGCCAGCAGTCGTAGCGGCGCGAACACCGGGGAGCTGTTTTTT. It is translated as CASSRSGANTGELFF.

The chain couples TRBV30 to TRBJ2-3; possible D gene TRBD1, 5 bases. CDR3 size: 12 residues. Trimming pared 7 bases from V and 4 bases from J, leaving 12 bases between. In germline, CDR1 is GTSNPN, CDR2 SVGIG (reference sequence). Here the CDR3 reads CAFRTGPDTQYF. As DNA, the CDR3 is TGTGCCTTCCGAACAGGACCAGATACGCAGTATTTT.

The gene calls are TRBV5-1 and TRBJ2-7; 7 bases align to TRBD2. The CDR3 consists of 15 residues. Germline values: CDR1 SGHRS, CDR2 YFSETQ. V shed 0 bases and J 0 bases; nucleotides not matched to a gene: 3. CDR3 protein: CASSLAASGSYEQYF. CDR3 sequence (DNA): TGCGCCAGCAGCTTGGCGGCTAGCGGCTCCTACGAGCAGTACTTC.

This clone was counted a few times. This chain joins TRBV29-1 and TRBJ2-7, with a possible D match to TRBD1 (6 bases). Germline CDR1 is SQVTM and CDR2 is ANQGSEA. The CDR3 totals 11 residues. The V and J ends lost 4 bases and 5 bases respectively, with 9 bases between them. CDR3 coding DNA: TGCAGCGTTGGCAGGGGCAACGAGCAGTACTTC. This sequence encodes CSVGRGNEQYF.

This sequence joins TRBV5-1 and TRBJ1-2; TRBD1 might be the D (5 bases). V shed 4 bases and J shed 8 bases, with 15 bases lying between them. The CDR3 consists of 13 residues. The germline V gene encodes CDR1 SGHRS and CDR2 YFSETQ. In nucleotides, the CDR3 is TGCGCCAGCAGCCCGTCGTGGAGGGGCGGCTACACCTTC. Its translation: CASSPSWRGGYTF.

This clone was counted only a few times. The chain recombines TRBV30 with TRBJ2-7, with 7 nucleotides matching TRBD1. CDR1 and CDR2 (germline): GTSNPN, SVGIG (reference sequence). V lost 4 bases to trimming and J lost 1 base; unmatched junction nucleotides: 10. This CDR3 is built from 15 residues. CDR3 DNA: TGTGCCTGGAATAACGTCGCCAGGGGGTCCTACGAGCAGTACTTC. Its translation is CAWNNVARGSYEQYF.

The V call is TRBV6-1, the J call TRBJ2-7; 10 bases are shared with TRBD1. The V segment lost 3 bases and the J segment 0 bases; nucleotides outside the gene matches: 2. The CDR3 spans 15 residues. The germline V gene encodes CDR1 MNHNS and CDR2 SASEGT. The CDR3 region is CASSDRDRGSYEQYF. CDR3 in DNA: TGTGCCAGCAGTGACCGGGACAGGGGCTCCTACGAGCAGTACTTC.

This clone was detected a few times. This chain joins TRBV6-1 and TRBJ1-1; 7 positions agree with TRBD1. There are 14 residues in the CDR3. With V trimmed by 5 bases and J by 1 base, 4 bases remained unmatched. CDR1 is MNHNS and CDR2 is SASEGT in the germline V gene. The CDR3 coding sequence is TGTGCCAGCAGTTCCAGACAGGGGAACACTGAAGCTTTCTTT. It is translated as CASSSRQGNTEAFF.

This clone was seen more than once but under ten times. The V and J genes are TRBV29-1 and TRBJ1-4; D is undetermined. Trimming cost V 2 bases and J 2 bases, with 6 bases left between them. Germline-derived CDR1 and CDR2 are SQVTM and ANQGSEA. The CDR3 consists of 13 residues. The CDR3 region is CSVESFTNEKLFF. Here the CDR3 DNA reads TGCAGCGTTGAATCTTTCACTAATGAAAAACTGTTTTTT.

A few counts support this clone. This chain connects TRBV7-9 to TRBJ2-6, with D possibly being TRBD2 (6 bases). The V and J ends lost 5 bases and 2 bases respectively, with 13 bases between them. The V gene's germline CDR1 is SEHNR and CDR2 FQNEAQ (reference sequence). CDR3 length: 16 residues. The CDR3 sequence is CASSPGVRAGANVLTF. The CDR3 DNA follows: TGTGCCAGCAGCCCGGGGGTCAGGGCTGGGGCCAACGTCCTGACTTTC.

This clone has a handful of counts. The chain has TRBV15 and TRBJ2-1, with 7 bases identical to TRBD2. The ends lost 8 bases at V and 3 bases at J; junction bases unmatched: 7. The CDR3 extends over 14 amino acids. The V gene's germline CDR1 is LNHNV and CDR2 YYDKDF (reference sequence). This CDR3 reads CATDRAGSYNEQFF. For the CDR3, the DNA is TGTGCCACCGACCGAGCGGGAAGCTACAATGAGCAGTTCTTC. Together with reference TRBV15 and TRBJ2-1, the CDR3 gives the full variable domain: DAMVIQNPRYQVTQFGKPVTLSCSQTLNHNVMYWYQQKSSQAPKLLFHYYDKDFNNEADTPDNFQSRRPNTSFCFLDIRSPGLGDTAMYLCATDRAGSYNEQFFGPGTRLTVL.

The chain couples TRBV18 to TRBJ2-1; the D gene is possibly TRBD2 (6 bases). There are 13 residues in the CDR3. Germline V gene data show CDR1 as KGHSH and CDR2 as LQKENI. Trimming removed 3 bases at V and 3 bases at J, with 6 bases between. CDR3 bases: TGTGCCAGCTCACCGACTAGCTACAATGAGCAGTTCTTC. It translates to CASSPTSYNEQFF.

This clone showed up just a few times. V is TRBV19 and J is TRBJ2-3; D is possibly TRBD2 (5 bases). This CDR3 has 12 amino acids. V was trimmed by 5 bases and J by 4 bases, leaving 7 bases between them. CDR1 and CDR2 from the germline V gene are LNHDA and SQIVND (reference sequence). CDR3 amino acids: CASSLLADTQYF. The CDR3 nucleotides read TGTGCCAGTAGTCTACTAGCAGATACGCAGTATTTT.

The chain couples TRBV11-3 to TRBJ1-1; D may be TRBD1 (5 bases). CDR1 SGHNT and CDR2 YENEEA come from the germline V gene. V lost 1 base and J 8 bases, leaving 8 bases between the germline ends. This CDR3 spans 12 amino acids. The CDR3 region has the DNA TGTGCCAGCAGCTTAGGGCAGGGAGAAGCTTTCTTT. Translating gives CASSLGQGEAFF.

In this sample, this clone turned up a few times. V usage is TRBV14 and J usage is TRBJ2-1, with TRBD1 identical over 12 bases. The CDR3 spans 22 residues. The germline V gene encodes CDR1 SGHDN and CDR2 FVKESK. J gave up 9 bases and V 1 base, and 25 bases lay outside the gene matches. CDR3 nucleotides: TGTGCCAGCAGCCAAGGGATCCGGGACAGGGGGCTCGCGAGGGGAGGGCCGATTGAGCAGTTCTTC. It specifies CASSQGIRDRGLARGGPIEQFF.

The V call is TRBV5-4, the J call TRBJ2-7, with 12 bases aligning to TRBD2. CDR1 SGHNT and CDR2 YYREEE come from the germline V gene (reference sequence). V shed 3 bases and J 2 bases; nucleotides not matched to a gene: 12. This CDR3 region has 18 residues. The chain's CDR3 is CASSSFSLTSGRPYEQYF. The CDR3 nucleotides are TGTGCCAGCAGCTCGTTTAGCCTTACTAGCGGGAGGCCCTACGAGCAGTACTTC.

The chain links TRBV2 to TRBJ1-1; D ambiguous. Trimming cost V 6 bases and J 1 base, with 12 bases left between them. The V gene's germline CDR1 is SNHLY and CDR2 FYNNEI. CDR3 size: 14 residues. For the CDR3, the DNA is TGTGCCAGCAGAACGGACGGGAAGAACACTGAAGCTTTCTTT. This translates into CASRTDGKNTEAFF. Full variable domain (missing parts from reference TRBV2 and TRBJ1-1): EPEVTQTPSHQVTQMGQEVILRCVPISNHLYFYWYRQILGQKVEFLVSFYNNEISEKSEIFDDQFSVERPDGSNFTLKIRSTKLEDSAMYFCASRTDGKNTEAFFGQGTRLTVV.

CDR3 residues: CASSLAGGETQYF. CDR3 in DNA: TGTGCCAGCAGCTTAGCGGGAGGGGAGACCCAGTACTTC. This chain uses TRBV11-3 with TRBJ2-5; 8 positions match TRBD2. Germline V CDR1 and CDR2: SGHNT, YENEEA. The ends lost 1 base at V and 5 bases at J; junction bases unmatched: 0. The CDR3 totals 13 residues. Full variable domain (remainder filled in from reference TRBV11-3 and TRBJ2-5): EAGVVQSPRYKIIEKKQPVAFWCNPISGHNTLYWYLQNLGQGPELLIRYENEEAVDDSQLPKDRFSAERLKGVDSTLKIQPAELGDSAVYLCASSLAGGETQYFGPGTRLLVL.

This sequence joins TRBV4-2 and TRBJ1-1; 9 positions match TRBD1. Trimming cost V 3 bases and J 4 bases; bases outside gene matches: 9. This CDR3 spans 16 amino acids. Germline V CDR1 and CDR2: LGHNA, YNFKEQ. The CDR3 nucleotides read TGTGCCAGCAGCCATCTCGGGACAGGGAGTTCCACTGAAGCTTTCTTT. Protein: CASSHLGTGSSTEAFF.

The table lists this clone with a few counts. CDR3 in amino acids: CASSHQREWNGGAKNIQYF. The CDR3 bases are TGTGCCAGCAGCCATCAGCGGGAGTGGAACGGTGGGGCCAAAAACATTCAGTACTTC. V usage is TRBV4-2 and J usage is TRBJ2-4, with 8 bases matching TRBD2. The ends lost 3 bases at V and 1 base at J; junction bases unmatched: 14. The CDR3 has 19 residues. From germline, CDR1 is LGHNA and CDR2 YNFKEQ.

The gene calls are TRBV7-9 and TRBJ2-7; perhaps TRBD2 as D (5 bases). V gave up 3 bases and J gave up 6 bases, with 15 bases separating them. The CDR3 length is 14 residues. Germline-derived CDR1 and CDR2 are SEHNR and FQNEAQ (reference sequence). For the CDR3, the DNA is TGTGCCAGCAGCTTGAACACCTTACGGGGCGAGCAGTACTTC. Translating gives CASSLNTLRGEQYF.

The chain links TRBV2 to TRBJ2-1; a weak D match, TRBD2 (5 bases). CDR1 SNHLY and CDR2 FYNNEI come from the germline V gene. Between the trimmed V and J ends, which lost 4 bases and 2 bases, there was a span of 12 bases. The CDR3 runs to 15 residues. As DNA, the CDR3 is TGTGCCAGCAGTGCCGAAAGCGGAACCTACAATGAGCAGTTCTTC. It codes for CASSAESGTYNEQFF.

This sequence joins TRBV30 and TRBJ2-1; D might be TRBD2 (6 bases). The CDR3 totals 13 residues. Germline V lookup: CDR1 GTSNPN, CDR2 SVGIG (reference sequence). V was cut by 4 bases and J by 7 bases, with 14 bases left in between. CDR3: CAWTRQGGNEQFF. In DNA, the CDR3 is TGTGCCTGGACTAGGCAGGGAGGAAATGAGCAGTTCTTC.

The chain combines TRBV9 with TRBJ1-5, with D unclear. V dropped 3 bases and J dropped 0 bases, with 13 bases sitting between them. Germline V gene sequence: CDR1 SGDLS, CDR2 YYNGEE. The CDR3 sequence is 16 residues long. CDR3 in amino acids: CASSAQAGLSNQPQHF. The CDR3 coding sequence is TGTGCCAGCAGCGCCCAGGCAGGTCTTAGCAATCAGCCCCAGCATTTT.

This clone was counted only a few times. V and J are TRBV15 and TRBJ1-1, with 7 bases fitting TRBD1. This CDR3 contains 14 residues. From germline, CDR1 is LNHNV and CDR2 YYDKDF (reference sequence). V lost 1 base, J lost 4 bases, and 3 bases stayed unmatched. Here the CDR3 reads CATSRGRQGTEAFF. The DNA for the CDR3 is TGTGCCACCAGCAGAGGCCGACAGGGCACTGAAGCTTTCTTT.

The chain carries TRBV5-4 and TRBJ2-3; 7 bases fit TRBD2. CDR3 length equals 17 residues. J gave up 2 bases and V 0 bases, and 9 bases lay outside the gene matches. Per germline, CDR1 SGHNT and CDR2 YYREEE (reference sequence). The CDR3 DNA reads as TGTGCCAGCAGCTTGGATGGCTTCAGCGGGAACACAGATACGCAGTATTTT. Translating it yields CASSLDGFSGNTDTQYF.

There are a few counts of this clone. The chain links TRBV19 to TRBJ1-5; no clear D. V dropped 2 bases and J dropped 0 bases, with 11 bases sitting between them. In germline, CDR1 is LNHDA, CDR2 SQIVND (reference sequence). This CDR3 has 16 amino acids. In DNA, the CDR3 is TGTGCCAGTAGTATAACGGGTTCATATAGCAATCAGCCCCAGCATTTT. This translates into CASSITGSYSNQPQHF.